These 5 T cell receptor beta chains share one sample of origin, sequenced in a study of blood T cell repertoires in COVID-19. Sequenced by immunoSEQ multiplex PCR; TCRdb stores in-frame clones only, minus some. The sample carries about 150,000 clones, more than 75% recorded once. The sequenced material came from peripheral blood. All receptors come from a man in his sixties with acute or convalescent COVID-19.

A single count supports this clone. J is TRBJ2-1 and V is TRBV11-3; no definite D call. Germline V gene lookup returns CDR1 SGHNT and CDR2 YENEEA. The ends were cut back, 4 bases at V and 6 bases at J, with 7 bases in the middle. The CDR3 sequence is 12 residues long. The DNA of the CDR3 is TGTGCCAGCAGCTCCTACGGCAATGAGCAGTTCTTC. It codes for CASSSYGNEQFF.

The CDR3 DNA sequence: TGTGCCAGCAGCTTATTCGCAGGCTCCTACGAGCAGTACTTC. Its translation is CASSLFAGSYEQYF. The rearrangement uses TRBV7-9 and TRBJ2-7; D gene unclear. Germline lookup yields CDR1 SEHNR and CDR2 FQNEAQ (reference sequence). The V and J ends lost 2 bases and 0 bases respectively, with 8 bases between them. The CDR3 contains 14 residues.

The chain links TRBV28 to TRBJ1-2; D is ambiguous. Trimming removed 3 bases at V and 2 bases at J, with 7 bases between. Germline CDR1 MDHEN, CDR2 SYDVKM. The CDR3 spans 13 residues. This chain's CDR3 is CASSFMRNYGYTF. The CDR3 DNA sequence: TGTGCCAGCAGTTTCATGAGAAACTATGGCTACACCTTC.

V is TRBV7-9 and J is TRBJ2-7; 7 positions agree with TRBD1. The CDR3 is 14 residues long. With 1 base clipped from V and 2 bases from J, the junction kept 2 bases outside the gene matches. Germline CDR1 SEHNR, CDR2 FQNEAQ (reference sequence). The CDR3 DNA reads TGTGCCAGCAGCTTAGGGCAGGGGGCCTACGAGCAGTACTTC. Amino acids: CASSLGQGAYEQYF. The full variable domain, completed using reference TRBV7-9 and TRBJ2-7, is DTGVSQNPRHKITKRGQNVTFRCDPISEHNRLYWYRQTLGQGPEFLTYFQNEAQLEKSRLLSDRFSAERPKGSFSTLEIQRTEQGDSAMYLCASSLGQGAYEQYFGPGTRLTVT.

V usage is TRBV5-4 and J usage is TRBJ1-1; a weak D match, TRBD1 (6 bases). The CDR3 contains 15 residues. CDR1 is SGHNT, CDR2 YYREEE, per germline (reference sequence). Trimming stripped 0 bases from V and 5 bases from J, with 14 bases between. CDR3 residues: CASSLANREGTEAFF. CDR3 bases: TGTGCCAGCAGCTTGGCAAACAGGGAAGGGACTGAAGCTTTCTTT.